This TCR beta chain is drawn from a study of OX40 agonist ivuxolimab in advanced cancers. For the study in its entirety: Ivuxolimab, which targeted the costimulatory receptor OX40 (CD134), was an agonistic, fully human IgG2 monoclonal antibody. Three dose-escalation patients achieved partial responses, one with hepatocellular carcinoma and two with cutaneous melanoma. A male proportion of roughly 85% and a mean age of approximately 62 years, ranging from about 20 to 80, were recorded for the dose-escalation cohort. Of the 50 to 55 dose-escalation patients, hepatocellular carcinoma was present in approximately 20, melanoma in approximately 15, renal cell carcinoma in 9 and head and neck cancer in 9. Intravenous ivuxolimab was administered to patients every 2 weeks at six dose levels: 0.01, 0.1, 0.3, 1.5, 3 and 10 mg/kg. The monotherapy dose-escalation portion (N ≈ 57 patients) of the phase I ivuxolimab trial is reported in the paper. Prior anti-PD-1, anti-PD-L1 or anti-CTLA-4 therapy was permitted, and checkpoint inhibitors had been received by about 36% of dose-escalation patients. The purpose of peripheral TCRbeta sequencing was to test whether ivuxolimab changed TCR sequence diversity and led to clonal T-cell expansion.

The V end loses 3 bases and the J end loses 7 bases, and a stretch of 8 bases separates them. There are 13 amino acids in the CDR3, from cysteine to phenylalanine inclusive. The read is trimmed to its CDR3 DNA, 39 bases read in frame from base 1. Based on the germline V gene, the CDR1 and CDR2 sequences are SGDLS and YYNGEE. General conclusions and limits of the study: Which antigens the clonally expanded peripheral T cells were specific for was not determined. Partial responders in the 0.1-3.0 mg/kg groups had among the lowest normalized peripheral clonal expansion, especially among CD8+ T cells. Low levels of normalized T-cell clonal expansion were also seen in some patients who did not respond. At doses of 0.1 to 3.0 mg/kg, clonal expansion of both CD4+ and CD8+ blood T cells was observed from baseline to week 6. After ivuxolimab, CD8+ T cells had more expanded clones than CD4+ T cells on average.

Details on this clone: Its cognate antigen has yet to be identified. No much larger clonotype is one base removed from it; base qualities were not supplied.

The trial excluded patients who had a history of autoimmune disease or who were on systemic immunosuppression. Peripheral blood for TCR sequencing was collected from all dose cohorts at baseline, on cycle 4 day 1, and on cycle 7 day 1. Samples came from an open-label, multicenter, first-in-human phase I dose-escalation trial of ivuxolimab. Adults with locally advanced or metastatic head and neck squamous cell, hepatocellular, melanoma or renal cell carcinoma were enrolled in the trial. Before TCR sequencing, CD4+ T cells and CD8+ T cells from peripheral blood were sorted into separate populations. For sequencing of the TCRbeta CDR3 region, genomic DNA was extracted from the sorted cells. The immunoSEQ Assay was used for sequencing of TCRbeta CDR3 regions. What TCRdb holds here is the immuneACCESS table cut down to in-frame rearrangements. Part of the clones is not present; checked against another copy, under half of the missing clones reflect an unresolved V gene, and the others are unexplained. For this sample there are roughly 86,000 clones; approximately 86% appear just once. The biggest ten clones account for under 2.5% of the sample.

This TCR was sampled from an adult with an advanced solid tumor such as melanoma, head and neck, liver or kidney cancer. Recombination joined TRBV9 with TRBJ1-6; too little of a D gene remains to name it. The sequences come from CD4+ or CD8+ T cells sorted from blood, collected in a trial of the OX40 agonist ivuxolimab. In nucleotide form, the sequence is TGTGCCAGCAGCGCCACGATGAATTCACCCCTCCACTTT. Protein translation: CASSATMNSPLHF.